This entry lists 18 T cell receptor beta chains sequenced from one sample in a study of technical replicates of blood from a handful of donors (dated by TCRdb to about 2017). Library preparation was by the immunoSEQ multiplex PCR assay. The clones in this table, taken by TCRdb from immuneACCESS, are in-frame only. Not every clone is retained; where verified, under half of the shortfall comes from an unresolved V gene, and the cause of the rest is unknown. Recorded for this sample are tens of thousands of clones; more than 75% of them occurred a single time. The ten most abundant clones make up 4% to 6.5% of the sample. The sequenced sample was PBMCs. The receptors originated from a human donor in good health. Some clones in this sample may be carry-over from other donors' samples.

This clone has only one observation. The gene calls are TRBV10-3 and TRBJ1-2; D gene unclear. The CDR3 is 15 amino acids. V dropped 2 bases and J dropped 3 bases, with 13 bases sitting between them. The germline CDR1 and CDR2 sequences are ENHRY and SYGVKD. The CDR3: CAISEGGVSYYGYTF. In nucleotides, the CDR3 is TGTGCCATCAGTGAGGGAGGCGTCTCTTACTATGGCTACACCTTC.

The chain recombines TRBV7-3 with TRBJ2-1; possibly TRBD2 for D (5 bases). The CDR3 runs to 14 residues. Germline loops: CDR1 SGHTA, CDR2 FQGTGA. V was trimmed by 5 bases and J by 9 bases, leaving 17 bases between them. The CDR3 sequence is CASSANAGPSEQFF. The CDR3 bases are TGTGCCAGCAGCGCAAACGCGGGCCCCAGTGAGCAGTTCTTC. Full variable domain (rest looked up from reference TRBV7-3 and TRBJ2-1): GAGVSQTPSNKVTEKGKYVELRCDPISGHTALYWYRQSLGQGPEFLIYFQGTGAADDSGLPNDRFFAVRPEGSVSTLKIQRTERGDSAVYLCASSANAGPSEQFFGPGTRLTVL.

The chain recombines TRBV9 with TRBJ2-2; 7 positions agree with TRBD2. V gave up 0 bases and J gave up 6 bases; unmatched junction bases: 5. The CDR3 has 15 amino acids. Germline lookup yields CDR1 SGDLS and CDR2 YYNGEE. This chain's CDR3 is CASSVDPSGAGELFF. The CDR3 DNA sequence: TGTGCCAGCAGCGTAGACCCTAGCGGAGCCGGGGAGCTGTTTTTT.

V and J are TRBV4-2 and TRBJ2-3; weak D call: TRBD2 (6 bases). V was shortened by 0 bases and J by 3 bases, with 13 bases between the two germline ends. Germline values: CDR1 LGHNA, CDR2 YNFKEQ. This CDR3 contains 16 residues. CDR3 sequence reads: CASSQDDGSATDTQYF. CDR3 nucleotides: TGTGCCAGCAGCCAAGACGACGGGAGCGCGACAGATACGCAGTATTTT.

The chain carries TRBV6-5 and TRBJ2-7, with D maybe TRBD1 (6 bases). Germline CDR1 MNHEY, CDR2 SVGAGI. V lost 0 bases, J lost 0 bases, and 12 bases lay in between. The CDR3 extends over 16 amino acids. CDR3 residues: CASSYSTGPTSYEQYF. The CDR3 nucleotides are TGTGCCAGCAGTTACTCGACAGGACCGACCTCCTACGAGCAGTACTTC.

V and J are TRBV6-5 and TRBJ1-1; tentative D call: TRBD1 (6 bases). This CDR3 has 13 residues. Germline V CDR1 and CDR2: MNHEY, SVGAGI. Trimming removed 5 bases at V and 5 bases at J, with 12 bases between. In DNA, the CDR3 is TGTGCCAGCAGTCCCGGGACACATACTGAAGCTTTCTTT. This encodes CASSPGTHTEAFF.

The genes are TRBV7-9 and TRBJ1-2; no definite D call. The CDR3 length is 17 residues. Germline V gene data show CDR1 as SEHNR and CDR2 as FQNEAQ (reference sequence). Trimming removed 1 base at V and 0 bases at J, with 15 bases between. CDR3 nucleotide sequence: TGTGCCAGCAGCTTAGTGGAAACAGCTATCCCTAACTATGGCTACACCTTC. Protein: CASSLVETAIPNYGYTF. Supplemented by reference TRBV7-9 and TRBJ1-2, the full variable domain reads DTGVSQNPRHKITKRGQNVTFRCDPISEHNRLYWYRQTLGQGPEFLTYFQNEAQLEKSRLLSDRFSAERPKGSFSTLEIQRTEQGDSAMYLCASSLVETAIPNYGYTFGSGTRLTVV.

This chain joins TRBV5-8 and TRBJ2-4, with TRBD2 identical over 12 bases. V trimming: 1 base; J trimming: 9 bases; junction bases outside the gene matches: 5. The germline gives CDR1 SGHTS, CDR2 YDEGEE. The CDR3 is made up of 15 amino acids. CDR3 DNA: TGTGCCAGCAGCTTGCTAGCGGGGGGGCTAGTCATTCAGTACTTC. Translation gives CASSLLAGGLVIQYF.

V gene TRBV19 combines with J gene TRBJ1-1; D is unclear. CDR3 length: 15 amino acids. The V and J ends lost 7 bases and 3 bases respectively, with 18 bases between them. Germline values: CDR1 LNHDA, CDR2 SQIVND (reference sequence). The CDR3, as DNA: TGTGCCAGTACCCCAGGAGGCGGACTCTACACTGAAGCTTTCTTT. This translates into CASTPGGGLYTEAFF.

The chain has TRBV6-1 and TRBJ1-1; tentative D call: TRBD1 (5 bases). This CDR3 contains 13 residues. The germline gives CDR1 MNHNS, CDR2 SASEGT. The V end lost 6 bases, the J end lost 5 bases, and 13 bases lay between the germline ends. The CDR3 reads CASRNQGRTEAFF. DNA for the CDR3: TGTGCCAGCAGGAACCAGGGTCGGACTGAAGCTTTCTTT.

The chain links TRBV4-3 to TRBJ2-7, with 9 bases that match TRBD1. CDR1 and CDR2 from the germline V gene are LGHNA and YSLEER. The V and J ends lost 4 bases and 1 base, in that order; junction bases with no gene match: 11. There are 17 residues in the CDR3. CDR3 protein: CASSLRNIGTGSYEQYF. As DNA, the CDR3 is TGCGCCAGCAGCCTAAGAAATATCGGGACAGGGTCCTACGAGCAGTACTTC.

This CDR3 is CASSSTGTRALGTEAFF. CDR3 DNA: TGTGCCAGCAGTTCCACCGGGACAAGGGCTTTAGGCACTGAAGCTTTCTTT. J is TRBJ1-1 and V is TRBV28, with D possibly being TRBD1 (6 bases). Deletions cut 4 bases from V and 4 bases from J, with 22 bases between. Germline lookup yields CDR1 MDHEN and CDR2 SYDVKM. This CDR3 region has 17 residues.

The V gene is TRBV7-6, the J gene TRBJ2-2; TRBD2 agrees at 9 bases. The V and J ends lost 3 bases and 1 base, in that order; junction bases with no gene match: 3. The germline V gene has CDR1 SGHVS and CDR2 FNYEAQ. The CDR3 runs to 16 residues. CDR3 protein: CASSFLAGLNTGELFF. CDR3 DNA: TGTGCCAGCAGCTTCCTAGCGGGATTGAACACCGGGGAGCTGTTTTTT.

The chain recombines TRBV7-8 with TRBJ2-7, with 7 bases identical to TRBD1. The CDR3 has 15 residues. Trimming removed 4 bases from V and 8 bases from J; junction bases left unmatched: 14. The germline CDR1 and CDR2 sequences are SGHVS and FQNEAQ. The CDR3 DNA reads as TGTGCCAGCAGCTACCTCGGGGTAGGGGGCCAGAAGCAGTACTTC. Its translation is CASSYLGVGGQKQYF.

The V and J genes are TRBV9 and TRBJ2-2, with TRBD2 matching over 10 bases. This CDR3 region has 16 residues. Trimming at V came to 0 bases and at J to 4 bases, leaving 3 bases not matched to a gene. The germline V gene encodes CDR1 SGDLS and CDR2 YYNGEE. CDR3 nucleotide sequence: TGTGCCAGCAGCGTAGACAGCGGGGGGGTCACCGGGGAGCTGTTTTTT. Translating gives CASSVDSGGVTGELFF.

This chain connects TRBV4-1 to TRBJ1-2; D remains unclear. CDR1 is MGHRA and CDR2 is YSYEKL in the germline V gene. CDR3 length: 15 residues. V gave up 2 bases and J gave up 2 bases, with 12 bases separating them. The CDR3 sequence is CASSQPGGRNYGYTF. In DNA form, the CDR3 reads TGCGCCAGCAGCCAACCAGGAGGGCGCAACTATGGCTACACCTTC.

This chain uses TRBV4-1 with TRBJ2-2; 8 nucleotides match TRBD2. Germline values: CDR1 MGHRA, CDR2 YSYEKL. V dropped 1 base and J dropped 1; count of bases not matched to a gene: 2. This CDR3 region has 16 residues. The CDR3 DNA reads TGCGCCAGCAGCCAAGCGCTAGCGGGGAACACCGGGGAGCTGTTTTTT. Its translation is CASSQALAGNTGELFF.

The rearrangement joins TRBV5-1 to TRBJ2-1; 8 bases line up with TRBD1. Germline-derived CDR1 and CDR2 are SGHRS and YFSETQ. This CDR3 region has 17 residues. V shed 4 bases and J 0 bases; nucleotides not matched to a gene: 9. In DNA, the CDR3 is TGCGCCAGCAGCCCGGGACAGGCGGCGAGCTCCTACAATGAGCAGTTCTTC. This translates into CASSPGQAASSYNEQFF.